Listed below are T cell receptor beta chains from one sample, sequenced in a study of blood T cell repertoires in COVID-19. TCRdb's copy holds only in-frame clones and misses some; the assay was immunoSEQ multiplex PCR. The sample lists 250,000 or so clones, around 87% seen once, with about 1.6% in the top ten. The sample was peripheral blood. The origin of the receptors is a woman in her 40s who had recovered from COVID-19. CDR3s include the opening cysteine and the closing phenylalanine or tryptophan. Fields, in order: CDR3 protein, V gene, J gene.

CASSVSATGDTDTQYF	TRBV6-1	TRBJ2-3
CASRGLASNEQFF	TRBV19	TRBJ2-1
CASSLQGVPHGYTF	TRBV4-1	TRBJ1-2
CASSTLGGGFGELFF	TRBV28	TRBJ2-2
CASSSGQHEQFF	TRBV13	TRBJ2-1
CATSREEGMNEQYF	TRBV15	TRBJ2-7
CASSQKLDRVLGYTF	TRBV4-2	TRBJ1-2
CASSSRGHWGYEQYF	TRBV7-7	TRBJ2-7
CASSLGAGTDYGYTF	TRBV14	TRBJ1-2
CASSGVLQETQYF	TRBV14	TRBJ2-5
CASRHPGQPYTF	TRBV19	TRBJ1-2
CASSPAGGNEQFF	TRBV5-1	TRBJ2-1
CASSDGTGAQPQHF	TRBV6-4	TRBJ1-5
CASSLTRSTDTQYF	TRBV2	TRBJ2-3
CASSPPNEDEQYF	TRBV18	TRBJ2-7
CASSPGTGTVGTQHF	TRBV18	TRBJ1-5
CASSLSLGQGNYEQYF	TRBV7-9	TRBJ2-7
CATRSLAGNNEQFF	TRBV27	TRBJ2-1
CASSLLAGEETQYF	TRBV3-1/TRBV3-2	TRBJ2-5
CAIRALANYGYTF	TRBV10-3	TRBJ1-2
CAISESTKRGGPGANVLTF	TRBV10-3	TRBJ2-6
CASSGTGGTEAFF	TRBV9	TRBJ1-1
CASSQAGGNTIYF	TRBV3-1/TRBV3-2	TRBJ1-3
CASSPRNVGGGDEQYF	TRBV18	TRBJ2-7
CASILRDSRSNTGELFF	TRBV2	TRBJ2-2
CASSRGGQGKSDEQFF	TRBV11-3	TRBJ2-1
CASSPNRETTDTQYF	TRBV18	TRBJ2-3
CASSLGAEIQETQYF	TRBV21-1	TRBJ2-5
CASSEQFGGYTF	TRBV2	TRBJ1-2
CASSLTGGAGDEQYF	TRBV5-1	TRBJ2-7
CASSPWTEENSPLHF	TRBV7-2	TRBJ1-6
CASSIGTGLDYTF	TRBV19	TRBJ1-2
CASSQDAWDRAELSYNSPLHF	TRBV3-1/TRBV3-2	TRBJ1-6
CASSYSPIPRNTEAFF	TRBV6-5	TRBJ1-1
CASSSQGGGGGQYF	TRBV11-2	TRBJ2-7
CASSKARGYTF	TRBV21-1	TRBJ1-2
CAISELQNQPQHF	TRBV10-3	TRBJ1-5
CASSVGRGNTGKLFF	TRBV9	TRBJ2-2
CASSQPRRRRGEQYF	TRBV23-1	TRBJ2-7
CASSLVSNTEAFF	TRBV5-1	TRBJ1-1
CASSLTGLPDSYGYTF	TRBV5-6	TRBJ1-2
CASRPGEPDPNYGYTF	TRBV12-2	TRBJ1-2
CASSQREGFYEQYF	TRBV4-1	TRBJ2-7